One T cell receptor (beta chain) is described in this entry. The data are from a study of blood T cell repertoires in COVID-19. Study-wide background: Samples representing acute and convalescent COVID-19 were sourced from the United States, Italy and Spain. The cDNA or gDNA used as material had been derived from T cells, B-cell-depleted T cells, or PBMCs.

This CDR3 is built from 18 residues. Germline CDR1 reads SGHTA; CDR2 reads FQGTGA. V was pared by 5 bases and J by 7 bases, with 27 bases between. In the source study's methods: Reference gene primers were amplified, and this amplification served to estimate nucleated cell counts. Some clones are missing from TCRdb's copy, which holds only in-frame ones; the method was immunoSEQ multiplex PCR. Clone size and the V and J calls come from that table; the DNA yielded D and trimming. The data hold 80,000 to 100,000 clones, with roughly 86% observed a single time. Sequencing was done on a sample of peripheral blood. The receptor was derived from a human donor in a cohort sampled during active COVID-19. The chain employs TRBV7-3 and TRBJ2-1, with TRBD2 as a possible D gene (5 bases). This chain's CDR3 is CASSAQPKQSGSANEQFF. CDR3 in DNA: TGTGCCAGCAGCGCCCAGCCCAAGCAGAGTGGGAGTGCTAATGAGCAGTTCTTC.